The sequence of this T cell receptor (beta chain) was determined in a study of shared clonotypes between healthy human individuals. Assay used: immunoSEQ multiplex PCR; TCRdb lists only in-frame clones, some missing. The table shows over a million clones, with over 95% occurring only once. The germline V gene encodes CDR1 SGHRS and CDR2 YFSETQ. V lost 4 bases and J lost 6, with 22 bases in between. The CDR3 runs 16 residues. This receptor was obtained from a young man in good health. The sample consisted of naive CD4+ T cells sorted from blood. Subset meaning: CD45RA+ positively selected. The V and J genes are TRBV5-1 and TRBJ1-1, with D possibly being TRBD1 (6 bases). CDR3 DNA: TGCGCCAGCAGCGCCGAGGGGGTAGGGCTCAGGCCTGAAGCTTTCTTT. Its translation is CASSAEGVGLRPEAFF. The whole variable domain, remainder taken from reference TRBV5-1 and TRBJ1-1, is KAGVTQTPRYLIKTRGQQVTLSCSPISGHRSVSWYQQTPGQGLQFLFEYFSETQRNKGNFPGRFSGRQFSNSRSEMNVSTLELGDSALYLCASSAEGVGLRPEAFFGQGTRLTVV.